Below are 27 T cell receptor beta chains sequenced from a single sample in a study of control samples from healthy donors and cancer patients. The protocol was immunoSEQ multiplex PCR, while the TCRdb copy is restricted to in-frame clones and leaves out a portion. The table shows some 120,000 clones, with just under 90% occurring only once. Sequenced material: blood. All receptors come from a man aged 25-45 years in good health.

The chain employs TRBV5-1 and TRBJ1-1; D possibly corresponds to TRBD1 (6 bases). The CDR3 covers 13 residues. Germline values: CDR1 SGHRS, CDR2 YFSETQ. V was cut by 4 bases and J by 4 bases, with 11 bases left in between. CDR3 nucleotide sequence: TGCGCCAGCAGCCAGGGGAAGGGCACTGAAGCTTTCTTT. It encodes CASSQGKGTEAFF.

The chain links TRBV2 to TRBJ2-3; 9 nucleotides agree with TRBD2. The CDR3 is 12 residues long. The V gene end was trimmed by 1 base and the J gene end by 13 bases; junction bases not matched to a gene: 3. From germline, CDR1 is SNHLY and CDR2 FYNNEI. CDR3 bases: TGTGCCAGCAGTGAAGGGCCTAGCGGGGAGTATTTT. Protein sequence: CASSEGPSGEYF. The whole variable domain, remainder taken from reference TRBV2 and TRBJ2-3, is EPEVTQTPSHQVTQMGQEVILRCVPISNHLYFYWYRQILGQKVEFLVSFYNNEISEKSEIFDDQFSVERPDGSNFTLKIRSTKLEDSAMYFCASSEGPSGEYFGPGTRLTVL.

The rearrangement links TRBV3-1 (or the pseudogene TRBV3-2) to TRBJ2-3; 8 nucleotides match TRBD2. V lost 1 base to trimming and J lost 8 bases; unmatched junction nucleotides: 8. This CDR3 is 15 amino acids long. Germline CDR1 and CDR2: LGHDT and YNNKEL (reference sequence). The CDR3 bases are TGTGCCAGCAGCCAAGGAAGTCAGCGGGAGCTTACGCAGTATTTT. Residues: CASSQGSQRELTQYF.

The gene calls are TRBV27 and TRBJ1-5; TRBD1 matches at 8 bases. The ends lost 3 bases at V and 7 bases at J; junction bases unmatched: 11. The CDR3 is 16 residues long. Germline assignment: CDR1 MNHEY and CDR2 SMNVEV (reference sequence). The CDR3 bases are TGTGCCAGCAGTTTTCTGGGACAGGCTCTAAAGCAGCCCCAGCATTTT. Translated, it gives CASSFLGQALKQPQHF.

The chain carries TRBV12-3 or TRBV12-4 and TRBJ1-1; D remains unclear. Trimming cost V 3 bases and J 8 bases, with 7 bases left between them. This CDR3 has 11 amino acids. CDR3 bases: TGTGCCAGCAGTTTGTTAGAAGAAGCTTTCTTT. This translates into CASSLLEEAFF.

This chain links TRBV5-1 with TRBJ1-3, with D possibly TRBD1 on 5 matching bases. The V end was cut by 4 bases, the J end by 5 bases, with 19 bases between. Germline V gene lookup returns CDR1 SGHRS and CDR2 YFSETQ. The CDR3 spans 16 residues. The chain's CDR3 is CASSDGRDWLRNTIYF. The CDR3 DNA sequence: TGCGCCAGCAGCGATGGTCGGGACTGGCTTCGAAACACCATATATTTT.

The V gene is TRBV28, the J gene TRBJ1-5, with no clear D. The germline V gene encodes CDR1 MDHEN and CDR2 SYDVKM. V lost 2 bases, J lost 2 bases, and 4 bases lay in between. This CDR3 has 13 amino acids. CDR3 nucleotide sequence: TGTGCCAGCAGTTTAGTGGGCAATCAGCCCCAGCATTTT. It encodes CASSLVGNQPQHF.

The genes are TRBV6-6 and TRBJ1-5, with TRBD1 matching over 9 bases. Per germline, CDR1 MNHNY and CDR2 SVGAGI (reference sequence). The CDR3 runs 14 residues. V dropped 7 bases and J dropped 5; count of bases not matched to a gene: 6. Written as DNA, the CDR3 is TGTGCCAGCACCAAGGGACAGGGCGATCAGCCCCAGCATTTT. It yields the protein CASTKGQGDQPQHF.

The chain joins TRBV7-3 to TRBJ2-3; 11 nucleotides align to TRBD2. Trimming cost V 5 bases and J 6 bases; bases outside gene matches: 4. Germline V gives CDR1 SGHTA, CDR2 FQGTGA. The CDR3 loop spans 14 amino acids. The CDR3 nucleotides are TGTGCCAGCAGCGCGGGACTAGCGGCCGATACGCAGTATTTT. Translating gives CASSAGLAADTQYF. Together with reference TRBV7-3 and TRBJ2-3, the CDR3 gives the full variable domain: GAGVSQTPSNKVTEKGKYVELRCDPISGHTALYWYRQSLGQGPEFLIYFQGTGAADDSGLPNDRFFAVRPEGSVSTLKIQRTERGDSAVYLCASSAGLAADTQYFGPGTRLTVL.

The chain employs TRBV10-1 and TRBJ2-2, with TRBD1 matching 7 bases. The CDR3 sequence is 14 residues long. Germline lookup yields CDR1 WNHNN and CDR2 SYGVQD (reference sequence). V was clipped by 6 bases and J by 6 bases; unmatched bases: 7. The CDR3 reads CASSRDSNAGELFF. For the CDR3, the DNA is TGCGCCAGCAGCCGGGACAGCAATGCCGGGGAGCTGTTTTTT.

With respect to this clone: This CDR3 is also generated by other DNA sequences in the sample. This chain links TRBV7-3 with TRBJ1-1, with D perhaps TRBD1 (5 bases). This CDR3 has 13 amino acids. V was shortened by 4 bases and J by 2 bases, with 8 bases between the two germline ends. The germline gives CDR1 SGHTA, CDR2 FQGTGA. The CDR3 here is CASSSGANTEAFF. The CDR3 DNA reads as TGTGCCAGCAGCTCCGGGGCTAACACTGAAGCTTTCTTT. Complete variable domain (other parts from reference TRBV7-3 and TRBJ1-1): GAGVSQTPSNKVTEKGKYVELRCDPISGHTALYWYRQSLGQGPEFLIYFQGTGAADDSGLPNDRFFAVRPEGSVSTLKIQRTERGDSAVYLCASSSGANTEAFFGQGTRLTVV.

The table lists this clone with a count of one. The CDR3 DNA is TGTGCCAGCACCGACAGGGAGAACACTGAAGCTTTCTTT. Protein sequence: CASTDRENTEAFF. The rearrangement links TRBV7-2 to TRBJ1-1, with 7 nucleotides matching TRBD1. There are 13 residues in the CDR3. CDR1 and CDR2 from the germline V gene are SGHTA and FQGNSA. V trimming: 7 bases; J trimming: 1 base; junction bases outside the gene matches: 3.

The count of this clone is one. The V call is TRBV30, the J call TRBJ2-5, with 8 bases lining up with TRBD1. CDR3 length equals 14 residues. Germline loops: CDR1 GTSNPN, CDR2 SVGIG (reference sequence). Trimming cost V 2 bases and J 5 bases; bases outside gene matches: 7. The CDR3 spells CAWSIGQGSETQYF. Written as DNA, the CDR3 is TGTGCCTGGAGTATCGGACAGGGATCGGAGACCCAGTACTTC.

The V and J genes are TRBV12-3 or TRBV12-4 and TRBJ2-5; D is ambiguous. V was pared by 6 bases and J by 4 bases, with 12 bases between. The CDR3 sequence is 13 residues long. CDR3: CASSPLTGETQYF. The CDR3 bases are TGTGCCAGCAGCCCCTTGACGGGAGAGACCCAGTACTTC.

The chain carries TRBV21-1 and TRBJ1-3. TRBV21-1 is a recognized pseudogene. The length of the CDR3 is 16 residues. The DNA of the CDR3 is TGTGCCAGCAGAGGAGGGGTTAACAGCTCTGGAAACACCATATATTTT. Amino acid sequence: CASRGGVNSSGNTIYF.

This chain connects TRBV7-8 to TRBJ2-5; TRBD2 is a possible D gene (6 bases). This CDR3 is built from 16 residues. Germline loops: CDR1 SGHVS, CDR2 FQNEAQ. V lost 6 bases to trimming and J lost 3 bases, with 20 bases between them. The CDR3 loop reads CASREGRMSGKETQYF. The CDR3 DNA reads as TGTGCCAGCAGGGAGGGCAGAATGTCGGGAAAAGAGACCCAGTACTTC. Based on the CDR3 plus reference TRBV7-8 and TRBJ2-5, the full variable domain is GAGVSQSPRYKVAKRGQDVALRCDPISGHVSLFWYQQALGQGPEFLTYFQNEAQLDKSGLPSDRFFAERPEGSVSTLKIQRTQQEDSAVYLCASREGRMSGKETQYFGPGTRLLVL.

This chain uses TRBV2 with TRBJ2-5, with 7 nucleotides matching TRBD1. V shed 3 bases, J shed 2 bases, and the junction held 3 bases outside the gene matches. The CDR3 consists of 14 residues. Germline loops: CDR1 SNHLY, CDR2 FYNNEI. CDR3 amino acids: CASSDPQGQETQYF. The CDR3 DNA reads TGTGCCAGCAGTGACCCACAGGGGCAAGAGACCCAGTACTTC.

The chain couples TRBV29-1 to TRBJ1-5; D uncertain. This CDR3 has 14 amino acids. Germline loops: CDR1 SQVTM, CDR2 ANQGSEA. V dropped 6 bases and J dropped 0 bases, with 12 bases sitting between them. CDR3 coding DNA: TGCAGCGTCCAAGAGGCAGATAGCAATCAGCCCCAGCATTTT. Translating it yields CSVQEADSNQPQHF.

The chain employs TRBV30 and TRBJ1-1, with D uncertain. Germline V gives CDR1 GTSNPN, CDR2 SVGIG (reference sequence). The CDR3 spans 13 residues. Trimming shortened V by 3 bases and J by 4 bases, and 12 bases separated the two germline ends. In nucleotides, the CDR3 is TGTGCCTGGAGCCTAGGCGGGAGCACTGAAGCTTTCTTT. It yields the protein CAWSLGGSTEAFF.

In DNA, the CDR3 is TGTGCCACCAGCAGAGATTGGGCGGAAAGACAGAGTACCTACGAGCAGTACTTC. As protein: CATSRDWAERQSTYEQYF. The chain couples TRBV15 to TRBJ2-7, with a possible D match to TRBD1 (5 bases). The CDR3 has 18 residues. Germline CDR1 is LNHNV and CDR2 is YYDKDF (reference sequence). V dropped 0 bases and J dropped 2 bases, with 20 bases sitting between them.

The V and J genes are TRBV6-5 and TRBJ1-6; the D gene is possibly TRBD1 (6 bases). Trimming removed 8 bases at V and 9 bases at J, with 17 bases between. The CDR3 spans 14 residues. From germline, CDR1 is MNHEY and CDR2 SVGAGI. CDR3 sequence: CASVVGGASSPLHF. CDR3 nucleotides: TGTGCCAGCGTAGTCGGGGGCGCATCTTCACCCCTCCACTTT.

The gene calls are TRBV9 and TRBJ1-3; 7 bases map to TRBD1. V shed 4 bases and J 0 bases; nucleotides not matched to a gene: 4. The germline V gene encodes CDR1 SGDLS and CDR2 YYNGEE. The CDR3 covers 15 residues. DNA of the CDR3: TGTGCCAGCAGCCCCGCAGGGGGCTCTGGAAACACCATATATTTT. Its protein is CASSPAGGSGNTIYF.

The chain links TRBV10-1 to TRBJ2-7; 8 bases fit TRBD1. Germline-derived CDR1 and CDR2 are WNHNN and SYGVQD (reference sequence). The V gene end was trimmed by 8 bases and the J gene end by 1 base; junction bases not matched to a gene: 7. The CDR3 length is 14 residues. The CDR3 DNA is TGCGCCAGCGGTAGACAGGGGTCATCCTACGAGCAGTACTTC. Its protein is CASGRQGSSYEQYF.

This clone was seen a single time. The chain couples TRBV6-5 to TRBJ1-1; D call uncertain. V lost 6 bases to trimming and J lost 1 base, with 12 bases between them. Germline V gives CDR1 MNHEY, CDR2 SVGAGI. There are 14 residues in the CDR3. This chain's CDR3 is CASSRLQQNTEAFF. In DNA, the CDR3 is TGTGCCAGCAGCCGTCTCCAACAGAACACTGAAGCTTTCTTT.

The J gene is TRBJ1-5, the V gene TRBV5-5, with 7 bases aligning to TRBD1. Germline loops: CDR1 SGHKS, CDR2 YYEKEE (reference sequence). V gave up 2 bases and J gave up 0 bases; unmatched junction bases: 5. The CDR3 covers 16 residues. CDR3 region: CASSFRTGYSNQPQHF. CDR3 in DNA: TGTGCCAGCAGCTTCCGGACAGGCTATAGCAATCAGCCCCAGCATTTT.

The chain couples TRBV4-1 to TRBJ1-1; D is unclear. Trimming shortened V by 3 bases and J by 0 bases, and 5 bases separated the two germline ends. Germline V lookup: CDR1 MGHRA, CDR2 YSYEKL. The CDR3 contains 13 residues. CDR3 in DNA: TGCGCCAGCAGCCAGGTACTGAACACTGAAGCTTTCTTT. The encoded protein is CASSQVLNTEAFF.

The chain links TRBV5-1 to TRBJ1-1; tentative D call: TRBD1 (6 bases). Germline V gives CDR1 SGHRS, CDR2 YFSETQ. Deletions cut 1 base from V and 5 bases from J, with 12 bases between. This CDR3 has 14 amino acids. The CDR3 region has the DNA TGCGCCAGCAGCTTGAGGGGGATTGTGACTGAAGCTTTCTTT. Translated: CASSLRGIVTEAFF.